This T cell receptor beta chain came from a study of beta chain features in type 1 diabetes. At the level of the study: Cell yields, age and gender were similar between patients and healthy donors.

Germline V lookup: CDR1 SGHRS, CDR2 YFSETQ. CDR3 size: 15 residues. Trimming took 0 bases from V and 7 from J, leaving 14 bases between them. Every isolated RNA sample was fully reverse transcribed, so sequencing captured expressed TCRB transcripts. Generated by immunoSEQ multiplex PCR, the TCRdb table keeps only in-frame clones and is missing some. The sample consists of around 430,000 clones, around 28% of them appearing once. This sequence was found in a man aged 18 to 30 in good health. The V call is TRBV5-1, the J call TRBJ2-1, with D maybe TRBD1 (7 bases). Material: naive CD4+ T cells from blood. In DNA, the CDR3 is TGCGCCAGCAGCTTGGCCTGGAGGGGGCGAAATGAGCAGTTCTTC. This sequence encodes CASSLAWRGRNEQFF.